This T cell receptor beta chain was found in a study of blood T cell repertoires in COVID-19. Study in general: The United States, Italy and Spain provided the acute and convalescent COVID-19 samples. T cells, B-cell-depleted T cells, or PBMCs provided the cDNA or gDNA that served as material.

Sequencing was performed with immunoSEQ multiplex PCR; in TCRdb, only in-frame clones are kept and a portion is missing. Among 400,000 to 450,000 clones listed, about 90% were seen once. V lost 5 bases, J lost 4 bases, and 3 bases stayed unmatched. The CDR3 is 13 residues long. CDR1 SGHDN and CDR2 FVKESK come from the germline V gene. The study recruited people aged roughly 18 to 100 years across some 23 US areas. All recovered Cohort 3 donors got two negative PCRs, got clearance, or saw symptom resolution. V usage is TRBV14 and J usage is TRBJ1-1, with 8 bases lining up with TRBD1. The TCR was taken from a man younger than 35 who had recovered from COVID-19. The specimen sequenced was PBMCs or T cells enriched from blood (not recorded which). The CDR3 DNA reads TGTGCCAGCAGCGGAACAGGGGGCACTGAAGCTTTCTTT. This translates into CASSGTGGTEAFF.